A selection of T cell receptor beta chains follows, all from one sample in a study of T cells in Graves' hyperthyroidism and ophthalmopathy. A single record per CDR3 protein comes from TCRdb applying MiXCR to the multiplex PCR reads. The table has 600,000 to 700,000 distinct CDR3 sequences, 45% seen once. Material for sequencing was peripheral blood or thyroid tissue (not recorded which). These receptors all come from an adult man with Graves' disease, either hyperthyroidism or ophthalmopathy (not recorded which). The CDR3 runs from the conserved cysteine through the conserved F or W. A D gene is named only where the DNA matches it firmly. Clone size is shown for a subset of rows, as once, few, many or a class of expanded clone.

TGCAGCGTTGGGGGTTCGAGAGAGACCCAGTACTTC,CSVGGSRETQYF,TRBV29-1,TRBJ2-5,-,-
TGCAGCGGGAGGGCCGCCGAGACCCAGTACTTC,CSGRAAETQYF,TRBV29-1,TRBJ2-5,-,-
TGTGCCAGTAGCGAGGAAAACATGGACAGGGCTATGAACACTGAAGCTTTCTTT,CASSEENMDRAMNTEAFF,TRBV19,TRBJ1-1,-,TRBD1
TGTGCCAGTACCTTGGGACAGGGAAATCAGCCCCAGCATTTT,CASTLGQGNQPQHF,TRBV19,TRBJ1-5,many,TRBD1
TGCGCCAGCAGTATGGACAGGGGATCCATTAACTATGGCTACACCTTC,CASSMDRGSINYGYTF,TRBV10-2,TRBJ1-2,-,TRBD1
TGCGCCAGCAGTGCGATAGCGGGATGGGACGAGCAGTACTTC,CASSAIAGWDEQYF,TRBV10-2,TRBJ2-7,many,TRBD2
TGCAGTGCTAGTGAGGGGGGGCGTCATGGCTACGAGCAGTACTTC,CSASEGGRHGYEQYF,TRBV20-1,TRBJ2-7,-,-
TGTGCCAGTAGTATCACCGGGACAGGGTATCAGCCCCAGCATTTT,CASSITGTGYQPQHF,TRBV19,TRBJ1-5,-,TRBD1
TGCAGTGCTATAAACAGGGGGAACAGCAATCAGCCCCAGCATTTT,CSAINRGNSNQPQHF,TRBV20-1,TRBJ1-5,-,TRBD1
TGTGCCAGCAGCTTGCCAGCACGATGGGAGCAGTACTTC,CASSLPARWEQYF,TRBV7-2,TRBJ2-7,many,-
TGTGCCAGCACCAGGGCAGAGACCCAGTACTTC,CASTRAETQYF,TRBV2,TRBJ2-5,-,-
TGCAGTGCTAGCCGGGACAACTATGGCTACACCTTC,CSASRDNYGYTF,TRBV20-1,TRBJ1-2,-,-
TGCAGTGCTAGGTACGCAAGGAGGGGGATAGAAAAACTGTTTTTT,CSARYARRGIEKLFF,TRBV20-1,TRBJ1-4,once,-
TGTGCCAGCAGTCCCGAGGACGGAACCAATCAGCCCCAGCATTTT,CASSPEDGTNQPQHF,TRBV6-4,TRBJ1-5,few,-
TGTGCCAGCAGCCGCGGGGGGCCCACAGATACGCAGTATTTT,CASSRGGPTDTQYF,TRBV7-9,TRBJ2-3,-,TRBD2
TGTGCCAGCAGCCAATCCTCCATCCAAGAGACCCAGTACTTC,CASSQSSIQETQYF,TRBV7-2,TRBJ2-5,few,-
TGTGCCAGCAAGGGACAGGGTAATTGGAACGAGCAGTACTTC,CASKGQGNWNEQYF,TRBV2,TRBJ2-7,many,TRBD1
TGTGCCAGCAGCGGAGGTGGGGTCGGTTCCTACGAGCAGTACTTC,CASSGGGVGSYEQYF,TRBV7-9,TRBJ2-7,-,-
TGTGCCAGCAGCTGGGGACAGGGGCACTATGGCTACACCTTC,CASSWGQGHYGYTF,TRBV7-2,TRBJ1-2,-,TRBD1
TGTGCCACCGGCGGGACAACACAAGAGACCCAGTACTTC,CATGGTTQETQYF,TRBV24-1,TRBJ2-5,many,-
TGTGCCAGTAGTATCGCAAGCACAGGGAATCAGCCCCAGCATTTT,CASSIASTGNQPQHF,TRBV19,TRBJ1-5,-,-
TGTGCCAGCAGTCCCTCAGCCGCCTACGAGCAGTACTTC,CASSPSAAYEQYF,TRBV6-5,TRBJ2-7,few,-
TGTGCCAGCAGCGTACAGGGGCGGCTCTATGGCTACACCTTC,CASSVQGRLYGYTF,TRBV7-2,TRBJ1-2,-,TRBD1
TGTGCCACCAGCAGTGGCCGGGACAGGGTCCCCTACGAGCAGTACTTC,CATSSGRDRVPYEQYF,TRBV15,TRBJ2-7,-,TRBD1
TGTGCCAGCAGCCTCCGTCCGAACACCGGGGACAAGACTTTC,CASSLRPNTGDKTF,TRBV7-9,TRBJ2-6,once,-
TGTGCCAGCAGTTTGACTAGCGGGAGATACGAGCAGTACTTC,CASSLTSGRYEQYF,TRBV7-9,TRBJ2-7,-,TRBD2
TGCAGCAGTGAGTCCGGACGGGACGAGCAGTACTTC,CSSESGRDEQYF,TRBV29-1,TRBJ2-7,-,-
TGTGCCAGCAGCCAACAGAGGGTGCGGGGGGCACAAGAGACCCAGTACTTC,CASSQQRVRGAQETQYF,TRBV14,TRBJ2-5,-,TRBD2
TGTGCCAGCAGCCCCACCCACGACAGCATCGAGCAGTACTTC,CASSPTHDSIEQYF,TRBV7-2,TRBJ2-7,-,-
TGTGCCACCAGCTCACCCACGGGACAGCCCCAGCATTTT,CATSSPTGQPQHF,TRBV15,TRBJ1-5,-,-
TGTGCCGCTCTTTCGGGGGCGCTGACGATTGAAGCTTTCTTT,CAALSGALTIEAFF,TRBV10-3,TRBJ1-1,few,-
TGCAGTGCTACTCCGGGACTAGCTGTTCGGGAGCAGTACTTC,CSATPGLAVREQYF,TRBV20-1,TRBJ2-7,few,TRBD2
TGTGCCAGCAGTTTCCAGACAGGGAGATCCAACTATGGCTACACCTTC,CASSFQTGRSNYGYTF,TRBV2,TRBJ1-2,-,TRBD1
TGTGCCAGCAGTGCGGCAGGGTCTAACTATGGCTACACCTTC,CASSAAGSNYGYTF,TRBV2,TRBJ1-2,many,-
TGTGCTAGTGGCCCACAGGGGCGCTACGAGCAGTACTTC,CASGPQGRYEQYF,TRBV12-5,TRBJ2-7,-,TRBD1
TGCAGTGCTAGAACCCGACTGGGGGAGGCCTCCTACGAGCAGTACTTC,CSARTRLGEASYEQYF,TRBV20-1,TRBJ2-7,-,-
TGTGCCACCAGTGCAGGGAATCAGCCCCAGCATTTT,CATSAGNQPQHF,TRBV24-1,TRBJ1-5,many,-
TGTGCCAGCAGTGCCGTTCTAGAGGGCGACTATGGCTACACCTTC,CASSAVLEGDYGYTF,TRBV6-1,TRBJ1-2,-,-
TGTGCCAGCAGCTTATACCCCATGAACACTGAAGCTTTCTTT,CASSLYPMNTEAFF,TRBV7-9,TRBJ1-1,many,-